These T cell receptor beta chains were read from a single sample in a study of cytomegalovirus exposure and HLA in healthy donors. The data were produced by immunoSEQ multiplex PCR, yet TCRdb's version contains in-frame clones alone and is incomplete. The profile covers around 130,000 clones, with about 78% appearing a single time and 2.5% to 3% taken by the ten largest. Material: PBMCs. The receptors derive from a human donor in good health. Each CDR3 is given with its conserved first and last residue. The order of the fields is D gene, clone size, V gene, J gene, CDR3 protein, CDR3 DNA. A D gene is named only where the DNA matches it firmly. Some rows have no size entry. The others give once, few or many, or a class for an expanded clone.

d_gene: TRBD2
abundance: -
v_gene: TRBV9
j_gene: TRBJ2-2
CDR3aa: CASSVRTSANTGELFF
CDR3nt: TGTGCCAGCAGCGTCAGGACTAGCGCGAACACCGGGGAGCTGTTTTTT

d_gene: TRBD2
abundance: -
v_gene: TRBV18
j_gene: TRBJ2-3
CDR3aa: CASSPLPGLAGVPDTQYF
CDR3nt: TGTGCCAGCTCACCGCTCCCGGGACTAGCGGGAGTTCCAGATACGCAGTATTTT

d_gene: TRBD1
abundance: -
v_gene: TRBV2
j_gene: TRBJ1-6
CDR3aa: CASSLGSGQANNSPLHF
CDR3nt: TGTGCCAGCAGTCTTGGATCGGGACAGGCCAATAATTCACCCCTCCACTTT

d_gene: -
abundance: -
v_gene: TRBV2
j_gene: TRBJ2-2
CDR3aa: CASNTPNTGELFF
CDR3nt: TGTGCCAGCAACACCCCGAACACCGGGGAGCTGTTTTTT

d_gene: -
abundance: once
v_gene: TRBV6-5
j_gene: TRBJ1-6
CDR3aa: CASSYVPTGYNSPLHF
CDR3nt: TGTGCCAGCAGTTACGTACCGACAGGATATAATTCACCCCTCCACTTT

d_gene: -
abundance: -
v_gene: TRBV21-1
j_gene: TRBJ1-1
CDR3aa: CASSAKCTLLGSNTEAFF
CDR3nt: TGTGCCAGCAGCGCAAAGTGTACCCTACTGGGGAGTAACACTGAAGCTTTCTTT

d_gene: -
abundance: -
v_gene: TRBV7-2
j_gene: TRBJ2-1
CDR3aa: CASSLQWGLYNEQFF
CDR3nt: TGTGCCAGCAGCCTCCAGTGGGGGCTATACAATGAGCAGTTCTTC

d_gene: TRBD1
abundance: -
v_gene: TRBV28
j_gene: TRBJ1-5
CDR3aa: CASSSPPGQGAGGNQPQHF
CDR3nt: TGTGCCAGCAGTTCACCTCCGGGACAGGGAGCGGGGGGTAATCAGCCCCAGCATTTT

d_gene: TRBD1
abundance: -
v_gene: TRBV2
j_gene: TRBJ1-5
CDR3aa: CASKGQGYQPQHF
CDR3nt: TGTGCCAGCAAGGGACAGGGGTATCAGCCCCAGCATTTT

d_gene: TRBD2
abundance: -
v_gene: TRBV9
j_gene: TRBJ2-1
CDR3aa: CASSVGDSGSRNEQFF
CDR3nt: TGTGCCAGCAGCGTAGGGGATAGCGGGAGTCGGAATGAGCAGTTCTTC

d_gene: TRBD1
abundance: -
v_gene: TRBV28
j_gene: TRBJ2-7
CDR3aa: CASSRDRTRAEQYF
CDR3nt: TGTGCCAGCAGCAGGGACAGGACGAGGGCCGAGCAGTACTTC

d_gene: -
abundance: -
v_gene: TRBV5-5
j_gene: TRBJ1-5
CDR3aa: CASSLIGGSQPQHF
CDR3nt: TGTGCCAGCAGCTTGATTGGGGGGAGTCAGCCCCAGCATTTT